This T cell receptor (beta chain) is drawn from a study of OX40 agonist ivuxolimab in advanced cancers. For the study at large: Patients were treated with ivuxolimab, an agonistic anti-OX40 (CD134) antibody. Prior anti-PD-1, anti-PD-L1 or anti-CTLA-4 therapy did not bar entry, and about 38% had some.

By proportion, this clone is medium-sized. The target antigen is unknown. This CDR3 has 14 residues. Per the germline V gene, CDR1 is LNHDA and CDR2 is SQIVND (reference sequence). J gave up 4 bases and V 5 bases, and 5 bases lay outside the gene matches. General study findings and limits: Some patients who did not respond also had low normalized T-cell clonal expansion. Antigens targeted by the expanded peripheral T cells were not determined.

The protocol was immunoSEQ multiplex PCR, while the TCRdb copy is restricted to in-frame clones and leaves out a portion. The table records 14,000 or so clones, under 65% of them present only once. This material consisted of CD4+ or CD8+ T cells sorted from blood, taken in a trial of the OX40 agonist ivuxolimab. This clonotype originated in an adult with an advanced solid tumor such as melanoma, head and neck, liver or kidney cancer. This chain links TRBV19 with TRBJ1-2, with TRBD1 matching over 9 bases. The CDR3 DNA reads TGTGCCAGTAGTCTTACAGGGGGCTCCTATGGCTACACCTTC. Translating gives CASSLTGGSYGYTF.